This T cell receptor beta chain derives from a study of beta chain features in type 1 diabetes (dated by TCRdb to the late 2010s). At the level of the whole study: Mean age, gender distribution, total cell number and subset yield were not different between patients and healthy donors. Across all samples, about 110 million sorted cells were examined, and cell number per subset correlated strongly with RNA yield. The study compared the TCRB repertoires of sorted circulating CD4+ T cell subsets in recently diagnosed type 1 diabetes patients with those in matched healthy donors. Regulatory and stem cell-like memory subsets were obtained from only 8 patients and roughly 8 healthy donors, while naive and central memory subsets were obtained from all 28 donors.

The CDR3 holds 13 amino acids from the cysteine to the phenylalanine. Only CDR3 DNA is held: 39 bases, read in frame from base 1. Reading the germline V gene gives CDR1 SGHTA and CDR2 FQGNSA. At the junction V is shortened by 2 bases and J by 14 bases, with 13 bases in between. This clone was picked up a small number of times. Its antigen specificity is not known. No quality values exist for individual bases; no much larger clone is one base distant. What the authors observed across the whole study: Shorter templates might have been favored by PCR, but patient and control samples were amplified and corrected together, so both groups would have been affected equally by any skew. Because cDNA was sequenced instead of genomic DNA, highly expressing activated cells could be over-represented, though the groups showed no difference in activation or CD3 levels. Only small numbers of individuals were included in the HLA sub-analyses, which left unresolved whether HLA type had any influence on TCRB rearrangement. Naive, central memory and regulatory TCRB repertoires appeared to be more alike among patients than among healthy donors. Type 1 diabetes patients showed a moderate but significant shortening of TCRB CDR3 length in all four CD4+ subsets. Fewer insertions and more nucleotide deletions at VDJ recombination sites were observed in patients with type 1 diabetes, implying thymic rearrangement abnormalities.

The entire isolated RNA was reverse transcribed using the High Capacity cDNA Reverse Transcription Kit, and thus expressed TCRB transcripts were sequenced. Deep immunoSEQ sequencing was applied to naive, central memory and regulatory T cell samples, giving an average of roughly 3.3 million total reads per sample. After sorted cells were lysed in RLT buffer, RNA was extracted with DNase-treated RNeasy Micro or Mini kits, with the choice depending on cell number. Each cell subset was processed on its own to prevent cross-contamination, while patient and healthy donor samples were processed together. Using the immunoSEQ multiplex PCR, TCRB sequences were amplified from cDNA into 87-bp fragments spanning the CDR3 region. Sequencing of the amplicons was done on the Illumina HiSeq platform. In the paper's pipeline: PCR bias was corrected computationally using synthetic template baselines, and reads within Hamming distance 2 were collapsed, with unmergeable singletons discarded. By aligning reads against IMGT, V, D and J genes, CDR3 length, and insertions or deletions at six rearrangement sites were assigned. Within each subset, clonotype counts were normalized to sorted cell number, after which true diversity and Gini coefficients were computed with the tcR R package. The overlap coefficient, calculated on TCRB nucleotide sequences, was used to measure repertoire sharing. The source is immuneACCESS, and TCRdb retained only in-frame sequences with V and J called. Part of the clones is not carried over; for the studies checked, unresolved V genes explain less than half of this, and the remainder is unexplained. The V and J calls and clone size come from that table; D and trimming were worked out from the DNA. The sample data list approximately 170,000 clones, and over 6% of these were observed just once. Jointly, the top ten make up approximately 0.5% of the sample.

A single peripheral blood draw of 95 to 150 mL on average was collected from each donor into heparinised tubes. A BD FACSAria II and a panel including CD45RO, CCR7, CD25, CD127, CD95 and CD27 were used to sort naive, central memory, regulatory and stem cell-like memory CD4+ T cells. All sorted populations exceeded 95% purity. PBMCs were separated immediately by Lymphoprep density gradient centrifugation and were stained directly, without being cultured. So that batch effects would be minimized, each experiment stained and sorted samples in pairs, pairing one healthy donor with one patient. The chain was built from TRBV7-2 and TRBJ1-6; the D segment cannot be called with confidence. The material sequenced was central memory CD4+ T cells from blood. The TCR comes from a man aged 18 to 29 with type 1 diabetes. CDR3 region: CASSLNFGDTLHF. Here is the DNA: TGTGCCAGCAGCTTAAACTTCGGTGACACCCTCCACTTT.